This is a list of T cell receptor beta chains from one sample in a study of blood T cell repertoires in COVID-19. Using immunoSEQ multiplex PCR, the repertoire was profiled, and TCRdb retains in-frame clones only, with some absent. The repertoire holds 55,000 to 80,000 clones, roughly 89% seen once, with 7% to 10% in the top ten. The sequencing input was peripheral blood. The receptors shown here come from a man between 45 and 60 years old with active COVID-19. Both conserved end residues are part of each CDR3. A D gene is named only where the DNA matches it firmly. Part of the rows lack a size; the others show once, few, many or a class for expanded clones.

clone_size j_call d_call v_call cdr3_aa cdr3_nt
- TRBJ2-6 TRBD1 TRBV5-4 CASSPTGTGDGGANVLTF TGTGCCAGCAGCCCCACCGGGACAGGGGATGGAGGGGCCAACGTCCTGACTTTC
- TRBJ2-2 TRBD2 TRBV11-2 CASSLGGGARTGELFF TGTGCCAGCAGCTTAGGCGGGGGGGCCCGGACCGGGGAGCTGTTTTTT
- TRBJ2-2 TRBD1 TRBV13 CASSEGTGGTAGELFF TGTGCCAGCAGCGAGGGGACAGGGGGAACTGCCGGGGAGCTGTTTTTT
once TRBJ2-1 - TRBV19 CASSIATVNNEQFF TGTGCCAGTAGTATAGCAACGGTCAACAATGAGCAGTTCTTC
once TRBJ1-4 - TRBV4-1 CASSQAFLAKLFF TGCGCCAGCAGCCAGGCTTTCCTAGCCAAACTGTTTTTT
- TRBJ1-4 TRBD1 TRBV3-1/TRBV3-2 CASSPTGEINEKLFF TGTGCCAGCAGCCCCACAGGGGAGATTAATGAAAAACTGTTTTTT
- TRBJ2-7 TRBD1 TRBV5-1 CASSFNGQGNEQYF TGCGCCAGCAGCTTTAACGGACAGGGGAACGAGCAGTACTTC
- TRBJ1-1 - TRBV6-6 CATGLGATTEAFF TGTGCCACGGGGCTGGGGGCGACCACTGAAGCTTTCTTT
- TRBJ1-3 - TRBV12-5 CASTFGTFGNTIYF TGTGCTAGCACGTTCGGGACATTCGGAAACACCATATATTTT
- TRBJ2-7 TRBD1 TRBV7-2 CASSPGQGRSYEQYF TGTGCCAGCAGCCCCGGACAGGGGCGCTCCTACGAGCAGTACTTC
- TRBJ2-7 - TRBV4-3 CASSQDDRYYEQYF TGCGCCAGCAGCCAAGATGACAGATACTACGAGCAGTACTTC
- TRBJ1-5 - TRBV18 CASSEQSLSDRYSNQPQHF TGTGCCAGCTCAGAACAAAGTCTGTCGGACAGATATAGCAATCAGCCCCAGCATTTT
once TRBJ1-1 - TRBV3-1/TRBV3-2 CASRGVGGNTEAFF TGTGCCAGCAGAGGGGTGGGGGGGAACACTGAAGCTTTCTTT
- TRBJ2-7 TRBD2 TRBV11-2 CASSSLAGRTYEQYF TGTGCCAGCAGCTCGTTAGCGGGGAGGACCTACGAGCAGTACTTC
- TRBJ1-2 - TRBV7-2 CASSSRTGDGYTF TGTGCCAGCAGCTCCCGGACGGGGGATGGCTACACCTTC
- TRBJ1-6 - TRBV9 CASSALNSPLHF TGTGCCAGCAGCGCCCTAAATTCACCCCTCCACTTT
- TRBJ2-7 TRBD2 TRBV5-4 CASSFGSGGYEQYF TGTGCCAGCAGCTTTGGTAGCGGGGGTTACGAGCAGTACTTC
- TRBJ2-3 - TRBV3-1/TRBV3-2 CASSQDLLADTQYF TGTGCCAGCAGCCAAGATTTACTAGCAGATACGCAGTATTTT
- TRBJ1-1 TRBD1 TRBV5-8 CASSPYNRDRSEAFF TGTGCCAGCAGCCCCTACAACCGGGACAGGAGTGAAGCTTTCTTT
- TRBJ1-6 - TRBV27 CASSLYGQGGNSPLHF TGTGCCAGCAGTTTATACGGGCAGGGAGGTAATTCACCCCTCCACTTT
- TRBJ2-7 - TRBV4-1 CASSQDRSSRGYEQYF TGCGCCAGCAGCCAAGATAGGAGCAGCCGGGGCTACGAGCAGTACTTC
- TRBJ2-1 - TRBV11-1 CASSFTGDNEQFF TGTGCCAGCAGCTTCACAGGTGACAATGAGCAGTTCTTC
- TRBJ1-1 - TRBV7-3 CASSSRDGSTEAFF TGTGCCAGCAGCTCCCGGGATGGGAGCACTGAAGCTTTCTTT
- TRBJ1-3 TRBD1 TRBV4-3 CASSQEKGAAGNTIYF TGCGCCAGCAGCCAAGAAAAGGGGGCGGCTGGAAACACCATATATTTT
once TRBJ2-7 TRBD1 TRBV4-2 CASSQVRGQTTYEQYF TGTGCCAGCAGCCAAGTAAGGGGACAGACAACCTACGAGCAGTACTTC
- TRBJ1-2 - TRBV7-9 CASSLARAGGYGYTF TGTGCCAGCAGCTTAGCTAGGGCCGGGGGTTATGGCTACACCTTC
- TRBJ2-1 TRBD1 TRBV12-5 CASATTTGGNEQFF TGTGCTAGTGCTACGACGACAGGGGGCAATGAGCAGTTCTTC
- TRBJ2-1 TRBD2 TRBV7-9 CASSPLAGGYNEQFF TGTGCCAGCAGTCCGCTAGCGGGGGGTTACAATGAGCAGTTCTTC
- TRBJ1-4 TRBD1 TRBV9 CASSARQGLTNEKLFF TGTGCCAGCAGCGCTCGACAGGGGCTAACTAATGAAAAACTGTTTTTT
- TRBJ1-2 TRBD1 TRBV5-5 CASSLRGQGGRYGYTF TGTGCCAGCAGCTTGAGGGGACAGGGTGGGCGCTATGGCTACACCTTC